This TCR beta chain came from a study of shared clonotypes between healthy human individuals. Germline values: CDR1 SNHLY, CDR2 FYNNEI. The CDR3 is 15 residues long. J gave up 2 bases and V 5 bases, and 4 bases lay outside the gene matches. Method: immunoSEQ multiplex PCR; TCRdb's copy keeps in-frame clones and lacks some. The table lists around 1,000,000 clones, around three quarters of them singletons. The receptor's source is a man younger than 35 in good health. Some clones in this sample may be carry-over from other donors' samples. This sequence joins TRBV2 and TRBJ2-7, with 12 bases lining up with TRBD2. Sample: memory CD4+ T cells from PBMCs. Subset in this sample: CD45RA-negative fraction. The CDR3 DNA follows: TGTGCCAGCAGTACTAGCGGGAGGAGCCCCTACGAGCAGTACTTC. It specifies CASSTSGRSPYEQYF.